This T cell receptor (beta chain) was captured in a study of PD-L1 blockade in urothelial cancer (dated by TCRdb to about 2017). Study-level background: Therapy was started in the mid-2010s for all patients, and atezolizumab 1,200 mg was administered intravenously every 3 weeks. About 90% of the 29 patients were males with bladder-origin urothelial cancer, and about 65% of the roughly 29 reported a prior smoking history. An ECOG performance status of 0 or 1 was recorded for the patients, and 0 to 3 prior chemotherapy regimens had been received by the patients. Tumor samples gave a median of about 1,500 T cells and about a thousand unique TCRs, with a median clonality of about 0.095 and T cell proportion of about 0.1. Somatic, immune and clinical correlates of response to PD-L1 blockade with atezolizumab in urothelial cancer were the focus of an exploratory multi-omic analysis. Pretreatment tumor samples and matched peripheral blood, collected serially before and after atezolizumab treatment, underwent TCR sequencing. Durable clinical benefit was defined as a progression-free survival longer than 6 months, and TCR features were additionally tested against progression-free survival and overall survival. In the same patients, whole exome sequencing and RNA sequencing of pretreatment tumors were performed in addition to TCR sequencing. Nine or ten patients reached durable clinical benefit, while roughly 22 patients did not. Pretreatment blood TCR-seq was available for fewer than 30 patients, at least one posttreatment blood collection was obtained for some 25 patients, and tumor TCR-seq was available for some 25 patients. Five patients were excluded from tumor TCR analyses because tumors from two patients failed quality control and tumor was unavailable for three patients. Here is what the overall study found, with its caveats: The proportion of tumor-infiltrating T lymphocytes was higher in patients with durable benefit (n ≈ 24, Mann-Whitney p = 0.047). Because the sample size was small (n of about 27) and many of the analyses were exploratory, the results are meant to be hypothesis-generating. Among patients with durable benefit, tumor-associated TCR clones showed greater expansion in peripheral blood 3 weeks after treatment started (n of about 21, p = 0.022). FFPE tumor samples that were not collected immediately before treatment were used, and only one sample per patient was analyzed, so heterogeneity was possibly missed.

Synthetic TCR analog templates were spiked into each PCR to estimate absolute template abundance from read counts. For FFPE tumors, housekeeping genes were amplified and quantified to estimate usable DNA and compute T cell fraction. Using the immunoSEQ assay, TCRbeta CDR3 regions were amplified from genomic DNA with bias-controlled V and J gene primers. Sequencing of rearranged TCRbeta segments was performed at approximately 20X coverage. The authors processed their data as follows. Sequencing errors were corrected by clustering and CDR3s were annotated against IMGT to assign V, D and J genes. Downstream analyses used only productive TCRbeta rearrangements, leaving out any out-of-frame or stop-codon sequences. To compute clonality, Shannon entropy was normalized by the log of the number of unique productive sequences and then subtracted from one. Clones differing between time points or between blood and tumor were identified using Fisher's exact test with Benjamini-Hochberg correction, with an adjusted p below 0.01 applied as the threshold. This immuneACCESS table, as held by TCRdb, lists in-frame sequences with V and J called but not all clones. Of the missing ones, under half trace to an unresolved V gene in checked studies; the others have no known cause. V and J calls and clone size follow that table, whereas D and trimming were derived from the DNA. Across this sample there are tens of thousands of clones, with approximately 40% seen only once. The ten largest clones add up to 8.9% of the sample.

V is trimmed back by 2 bases and J by 7 bases, and the junction contains 8 bases that no gene match accounts for. Reading the germline V gene (reference sequence) gives CDR1 LNHDA and CDR2 SQIVND. Reading from cysteine to phenylalanine, the CDR3 counts 16 amino acids. Just CDR3 DNA is preserved here, 48 bases in frame from base 1. Turning to this clone: The clone's antigen remains unknown. No clone much larger than this one lies a single base away; base qualities are absent.

Interpreted using the paper, the time point label stands for: pretreatment tumor sample. A cohort of approximately 30 patients with locally advanced or metastatic urothelial carcinoma, treated at Memorial Sloan Kettering on a trial protocol, was included. Every piece of tumor tissue used for sequencing was obtained prior to atezolizumab dosing. The Qiagen DNeasy Blood extraction kit was used to purify genomic DNA from total PBMCs and tumor samples. The V and J segments used are TRBV19 and TRBJ2-1, and 10 bases in between align with TRBD1. This material consisted of tumor tissue, taken before atezolizumab (anti-PD-L1) treatment. This TCR derives from a man in his sixties with urothelial cancer. The nucleotides read TGTGCCAGTAGTATATTTGACAGGGGGCTGGGGAATGAGCAGTTCTTC. It translates as CASSIFDRGLGNEQFF.